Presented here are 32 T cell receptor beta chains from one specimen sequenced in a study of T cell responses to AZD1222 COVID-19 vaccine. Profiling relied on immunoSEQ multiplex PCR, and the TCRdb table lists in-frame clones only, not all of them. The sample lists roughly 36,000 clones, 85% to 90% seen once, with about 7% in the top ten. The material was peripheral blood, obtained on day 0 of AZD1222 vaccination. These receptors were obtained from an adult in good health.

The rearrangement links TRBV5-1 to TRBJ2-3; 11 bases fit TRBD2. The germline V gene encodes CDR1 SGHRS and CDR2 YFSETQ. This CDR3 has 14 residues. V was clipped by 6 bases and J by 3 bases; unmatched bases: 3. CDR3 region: CASKTSGSTDTQYF. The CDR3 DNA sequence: TGCGCCAGCAAAACTAGCGGGAGTACAGATACGCAGTATTTT.

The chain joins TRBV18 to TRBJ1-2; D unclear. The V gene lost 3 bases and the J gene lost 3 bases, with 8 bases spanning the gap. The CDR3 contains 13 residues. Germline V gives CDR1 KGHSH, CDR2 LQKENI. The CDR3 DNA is TGTGCCAGCTCACCCACCCCGGACTATGGCTACACCTTC. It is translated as CASSPTPDYGYTF.

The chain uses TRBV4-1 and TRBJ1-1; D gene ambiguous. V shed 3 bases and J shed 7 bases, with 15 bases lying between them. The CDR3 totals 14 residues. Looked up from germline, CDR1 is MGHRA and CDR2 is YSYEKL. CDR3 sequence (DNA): TGCGCCAGCAGCCAGACGGACGACGGGATTGAAGCTTTCTTT. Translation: CASSQTDDGIEAFF.

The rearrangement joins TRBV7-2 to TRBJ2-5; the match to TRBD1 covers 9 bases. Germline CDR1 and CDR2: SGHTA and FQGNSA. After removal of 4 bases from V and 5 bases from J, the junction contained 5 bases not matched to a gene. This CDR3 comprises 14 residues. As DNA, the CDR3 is TGTGCCAGCAGCTCCGGACAGGGGAGGGAGACCCAGTACTTC. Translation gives CASSSGQGRETQYF.

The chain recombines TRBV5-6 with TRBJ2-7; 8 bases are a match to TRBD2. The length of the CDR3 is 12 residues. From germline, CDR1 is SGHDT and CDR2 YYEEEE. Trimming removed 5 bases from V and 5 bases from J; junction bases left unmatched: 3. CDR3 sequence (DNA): TGTGCCAGCAGATTTAGCGGGGACGAGCAGTACTTC. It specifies CASRFSGDEQYF. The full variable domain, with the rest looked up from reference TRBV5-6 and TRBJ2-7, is DAGVTQSPTHLIKTRGQQVTLRCSPKSGHDTVSWYQQALGQGPQFIFQYYEEEERQRGNFPDRFSGHQFPNYSSELNVNALLLGDSALYLCASRFSGDEQYFGPGTRLTVT.

CDR3 protein: CASSPWDRFGNTIYF. The CDR3 DNA sequence: TGTGCCAGCAGCCCCTGGGACAGGTTCGGAAACACCATATATTTT. The chain couples TRBV7-2 to TRBJ1-3; 8 bases are a match to TRBD1. The CDR3 is 15 amino acids. V was clipped by 5 bases and J by 4 bases; unmatched bases: 7. CDR1 and CDR2 (germline): SGHTA, FQGNSA.

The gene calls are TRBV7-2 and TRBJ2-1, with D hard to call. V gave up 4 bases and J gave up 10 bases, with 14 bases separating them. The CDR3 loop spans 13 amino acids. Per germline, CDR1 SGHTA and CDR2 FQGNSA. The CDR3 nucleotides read TGTGCCAGCAGCTCGTTGGCCAGGACCGAGCAGTTCTTC. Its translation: CASSSLARTEQFF.

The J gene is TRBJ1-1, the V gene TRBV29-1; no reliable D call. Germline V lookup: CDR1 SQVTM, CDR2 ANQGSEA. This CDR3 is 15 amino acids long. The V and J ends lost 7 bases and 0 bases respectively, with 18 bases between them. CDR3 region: CSGEGGMGMNTEAFF. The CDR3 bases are TGCAGCGGCGAAGGAGGGATGGGTATGAACACTGAAGCTTTCTTT.

The CDR3: CASTGPPGNEQFF. The CDR3 coding sequence is TGTGCCAGTACAGGGCCTCCGGGAAATGAGCAGTTCTTC. V usage is TRBV2 and J usage is TRBJ2-1, with D perhaps matching TRBD1 (6 bases). The V and J ends lost 9 bases and 7 bases respectively, with 16 bases between them. CDR1 SNHLY and CDR2 FYNNEI come from the germline V gene. The CDR3 spans 13 residues. The complete variable domain, with remaining parts taken from reference TRBV2 and TRBJ2-1, reads EPEVTQTPSHQVTQMGQEVILRCVPISNHLYFYWYRQILGQKVEFLVSFYNNEISEKSEIFDDQFSVERPDGSNFTLKIRSTKLEDSAMYFCASTGPPGNEQFFGPGTRLTVL.

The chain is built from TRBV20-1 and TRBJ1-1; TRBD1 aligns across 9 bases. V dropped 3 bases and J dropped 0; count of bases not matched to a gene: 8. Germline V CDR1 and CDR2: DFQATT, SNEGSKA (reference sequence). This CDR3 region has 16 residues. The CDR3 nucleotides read TGCAGTGCTAGTCCAGGGACAGGGCTAATGAACACTGAAGCTTTCTTT. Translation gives CSASPGTGLMNTEAFF.

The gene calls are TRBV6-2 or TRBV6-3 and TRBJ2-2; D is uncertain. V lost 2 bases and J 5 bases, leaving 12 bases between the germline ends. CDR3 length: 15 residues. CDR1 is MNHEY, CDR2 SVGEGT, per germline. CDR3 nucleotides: TGTGCCAGCAGTTACATTGGGCCGAGGACCGGGGAGCTGTTTTTT. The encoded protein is CASSYIGPRTGELFF.

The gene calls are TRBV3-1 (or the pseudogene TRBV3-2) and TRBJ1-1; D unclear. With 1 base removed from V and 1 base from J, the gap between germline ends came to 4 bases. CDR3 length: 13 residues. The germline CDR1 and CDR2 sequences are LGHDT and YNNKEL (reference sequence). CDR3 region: CASSQGQNTEAFF. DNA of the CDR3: TGTGCCAGCAGCCAAGGACAGAACACTGAAGCTTTCTTT.

The DNA of the CDR3 is TGTGCCAGCAGTTCTAGGACATCGACCTCCTACAATGAGCAGTTCTTC. Its translation is CASSSRTSTSYNEQFF. The chain joins TRBV6-2 or TRBV6-3 to TRBJ2-1, with D possibly being TRBD1 (5 bases). The germline V gene has CDR1 MNHEY and CDR2 SVGEGT. The CDR3 is made up of 16 amino acids. Trimming took 4 bases from V and 0 from J, leaving 13 bases between them.

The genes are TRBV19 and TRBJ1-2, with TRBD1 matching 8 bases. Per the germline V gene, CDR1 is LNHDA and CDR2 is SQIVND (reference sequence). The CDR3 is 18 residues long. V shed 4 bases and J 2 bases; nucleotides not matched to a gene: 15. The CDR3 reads CASSTQPGQDPFNYGYTF. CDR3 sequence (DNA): TGTGCCAGTAGTACCCAACCGGGACAGGACCCCTTCAACTATGGCTACACCTTC. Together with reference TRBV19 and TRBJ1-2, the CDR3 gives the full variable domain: DGGITQSPKYLFRKEGQNVTLSCEQNLNHDAMYWYRQDPGQGLRLIYYSQIVNDFQKGDIAEGYSVSREKKESFPLTVTSAQKNPTAFYLCASSTQPGQDPFNYGYTFGSGTRLTVV.

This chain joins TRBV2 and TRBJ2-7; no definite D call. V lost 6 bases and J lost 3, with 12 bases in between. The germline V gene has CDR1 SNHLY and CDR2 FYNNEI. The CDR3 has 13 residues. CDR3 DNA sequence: TGTGCCAGCAGGATCGACCGGAACTACGAGCAGTACTTC. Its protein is CASRIDRNYEQYF.

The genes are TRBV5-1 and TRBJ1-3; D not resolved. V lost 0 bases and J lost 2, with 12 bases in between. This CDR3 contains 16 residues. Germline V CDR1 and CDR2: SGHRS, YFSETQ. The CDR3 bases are TGCGCCAGCAGCTTGGGCGGGGAGACGGCTGGAAACACCATATATTTT. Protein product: CASSLGGETAGNTIYF.

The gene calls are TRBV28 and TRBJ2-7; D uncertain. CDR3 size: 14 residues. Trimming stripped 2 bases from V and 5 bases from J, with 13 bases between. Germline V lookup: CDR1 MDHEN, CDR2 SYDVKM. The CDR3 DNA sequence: TGTGCCAGCAGTTTAGCTTGGCTAGGAAACGAGCAGTACTTC. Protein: CASSLAWLGNEQYF.

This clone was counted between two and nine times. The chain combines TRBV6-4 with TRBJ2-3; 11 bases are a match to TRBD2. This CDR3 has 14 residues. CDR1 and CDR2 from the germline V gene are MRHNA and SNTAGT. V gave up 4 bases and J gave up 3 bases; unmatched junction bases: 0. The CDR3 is CASSASGGTDTQYF. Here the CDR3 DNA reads TGTGCCAGCAGTGCTAGCGGGGGGACAGATACGCAGTATTTT.

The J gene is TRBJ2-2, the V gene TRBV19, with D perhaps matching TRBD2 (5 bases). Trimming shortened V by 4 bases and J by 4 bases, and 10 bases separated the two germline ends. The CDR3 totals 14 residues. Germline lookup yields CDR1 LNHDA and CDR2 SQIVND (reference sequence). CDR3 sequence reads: CASSNGVRTGELFF. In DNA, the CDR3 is TGTGCCAGTAGTAACGGGGTGCGCACCGGGGAGCTGTTTTTT.

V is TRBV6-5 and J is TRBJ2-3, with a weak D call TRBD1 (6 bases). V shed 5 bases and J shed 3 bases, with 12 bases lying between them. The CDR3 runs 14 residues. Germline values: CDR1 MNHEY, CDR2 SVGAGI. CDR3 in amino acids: CASSIGQRTDTQYF. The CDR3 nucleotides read TGTGCCAGCAGTATCGGACAGCGGACAGATACGCAGTATTTT.

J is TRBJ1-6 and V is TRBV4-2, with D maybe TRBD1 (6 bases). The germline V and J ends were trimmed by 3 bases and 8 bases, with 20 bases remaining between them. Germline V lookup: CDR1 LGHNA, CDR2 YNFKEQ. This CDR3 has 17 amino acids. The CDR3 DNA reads TGTGCCAGCAGCCAGCCCACAGGGTTTCAGCCTTATTCACCCCTCCACTTT. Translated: CASSQPTGFQPYSPLHF.

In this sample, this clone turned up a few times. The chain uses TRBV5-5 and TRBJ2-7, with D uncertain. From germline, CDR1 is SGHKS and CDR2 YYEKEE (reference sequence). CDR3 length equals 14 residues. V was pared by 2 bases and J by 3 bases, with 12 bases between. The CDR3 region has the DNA TGTGCCAGCAGCTTAGGGCTAGACGTCTACGAGCAGTACTTC. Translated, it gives CASSLGLDVYEQYF. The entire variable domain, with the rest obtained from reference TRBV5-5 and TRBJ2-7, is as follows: DAGVTQSPTHLIKTRGQQVTLRCSPISGHKSVSWYQQVLGQGPQFIFQYYEKEERGRGNFPDRFSARQFPNYSSELNVNALLLGDSALYLCASSLGLDVYEQYFGPGTRLTVT.

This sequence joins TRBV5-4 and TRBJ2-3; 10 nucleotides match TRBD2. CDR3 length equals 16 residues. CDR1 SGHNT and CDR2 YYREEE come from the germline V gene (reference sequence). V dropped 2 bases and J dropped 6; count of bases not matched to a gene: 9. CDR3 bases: TGTGCCAGCAGCTTTATGAGCGGGGGGGCGGCGGATACGCAGTATTTT. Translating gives CASSFMSGGAADTQYF.

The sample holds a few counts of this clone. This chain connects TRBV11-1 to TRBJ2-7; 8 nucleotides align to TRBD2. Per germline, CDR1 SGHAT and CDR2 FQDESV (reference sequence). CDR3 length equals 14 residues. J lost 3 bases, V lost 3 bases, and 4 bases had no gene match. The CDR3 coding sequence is TGTGCCAGCAGCTTCGGGGGGGGACACTACGAGCAGTACTTC. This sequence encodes CASSFGGGHYEQYF.

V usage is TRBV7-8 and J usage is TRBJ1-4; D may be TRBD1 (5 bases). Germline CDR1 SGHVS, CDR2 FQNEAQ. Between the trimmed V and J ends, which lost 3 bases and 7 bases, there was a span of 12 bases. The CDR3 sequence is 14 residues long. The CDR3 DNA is TGTGCCAGCAGCTTTTCAGGGCGGGGTGAAAAACTGTTTTTT. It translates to CASSFSGRGEKLFF.

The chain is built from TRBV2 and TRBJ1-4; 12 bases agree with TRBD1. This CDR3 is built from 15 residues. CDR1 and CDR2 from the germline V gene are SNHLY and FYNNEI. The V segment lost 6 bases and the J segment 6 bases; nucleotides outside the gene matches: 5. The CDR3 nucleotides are TGTGCCAGCAGCATGGGGACAGGGGGCGATGAAAAACTGTTTTTT. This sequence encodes CASSMGTGGDEKLFF.

The CDR3 reads CASSEAPAGQPQHF. The CDR3 nucleotides are TGTGCCAGCAGTGAAGCCCCTGCGGGACAGCCCCAGCATTTT. V usage is TRBV6-1 and J usage is TRBJ1-5; D call uncertain. V lost 0 bases to trimming and J lost 7 bases, with 10 bases between them. There are 14 residues in the CDR3. Germline assignment: CDR1 MNHNS and CDR2 SASEGT.

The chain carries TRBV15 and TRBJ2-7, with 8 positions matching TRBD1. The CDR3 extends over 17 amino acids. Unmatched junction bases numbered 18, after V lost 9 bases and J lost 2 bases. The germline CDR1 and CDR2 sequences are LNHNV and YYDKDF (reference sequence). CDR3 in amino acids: CATERAARGQGAYEQYF. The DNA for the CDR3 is TGTGCCACTGAAAGGGCAGCCAGGGGGCAGGGGGCCTACGAGCAGTACTTC.

CDR3 region: CASSWDRGDGQYF. CDR3 sequence (DNA): TGTGCCAGCAGCTGGGACAGGGGGGATGGGCAGTACTTC. This chain uses TRBV5-4 with TRBJ2-7; 11 bases fit TRBD1. Unmatched junction bases numbered 5, after V lost 3 bases and J lost 9 bases. The CDR3 consists of 13 residues. From germline, CDR1 is SGHNT and CDR2 YYREEE (reference sequence).

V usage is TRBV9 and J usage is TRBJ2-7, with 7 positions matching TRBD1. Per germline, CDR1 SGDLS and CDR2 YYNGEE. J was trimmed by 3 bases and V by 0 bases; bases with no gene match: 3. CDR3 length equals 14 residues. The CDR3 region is CASSVEAGGYEQYF. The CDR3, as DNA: TGTGCCAGCAGCGTAGAGGCAGGGGGCTACGAGCAGTACTTC.

This chain's CDR3 is CAISESVTATNEKLFF. CDR3 nucleotide sequence: TGTGCCATCAGTGAGTCGGTTACAGCAACTAATGAAAAACTGTTTTTT. The V gene is TRBV10-3, the J gene TRBJ1-4; no firm D call. Germline CDR1 is ENHRY and CDR2 is SYGVKD. This CDR3 region has 16 residues. Trimming pared 0 bases from V and 0 bases from J, leaving 8 bases between.

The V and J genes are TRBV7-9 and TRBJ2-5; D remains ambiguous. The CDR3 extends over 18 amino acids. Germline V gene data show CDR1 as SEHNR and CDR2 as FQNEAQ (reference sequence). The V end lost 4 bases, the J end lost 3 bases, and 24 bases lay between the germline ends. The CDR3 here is CASSWQGQTRGREETQYF. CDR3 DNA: TGTGCCAGCAGCTGGCAAGGTCAAACCCGCGGCCGAGAAGAGACCCAGTACTTC.